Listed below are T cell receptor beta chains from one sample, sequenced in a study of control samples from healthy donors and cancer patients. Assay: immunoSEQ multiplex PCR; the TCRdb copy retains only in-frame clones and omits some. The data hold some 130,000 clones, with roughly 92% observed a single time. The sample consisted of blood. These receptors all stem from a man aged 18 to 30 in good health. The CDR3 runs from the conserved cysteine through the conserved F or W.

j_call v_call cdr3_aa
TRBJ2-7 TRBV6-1 CASSEETSGAYEQYF
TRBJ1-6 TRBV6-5 CASSQGQYSPLHF
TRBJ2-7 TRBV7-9 CASQGGQGSYEQYF
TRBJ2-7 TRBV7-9 CASTQDRPYEQYF
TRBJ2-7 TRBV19 CATKLAGAYEQYF
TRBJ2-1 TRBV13 CASSGVYNEQFF
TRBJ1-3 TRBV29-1 CSGQVNSGNTIYF
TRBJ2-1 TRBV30 CAWYGALRPYNEQFF
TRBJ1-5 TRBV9 CASSVDPGLDQPQHF
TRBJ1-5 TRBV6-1 CASSDGGFNQPQHF
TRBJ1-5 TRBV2 CASSPGFSNQPQHF
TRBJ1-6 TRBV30 CAWSLLSRADSPLHF
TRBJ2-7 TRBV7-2 CASSTSGSYEQYF
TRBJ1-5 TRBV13 CASSAGVNQPQHF
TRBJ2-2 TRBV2 CASCTGTGELFF
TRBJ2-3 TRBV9 CASSFISSGTDTQYF
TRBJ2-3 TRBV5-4 CASSLVGGGQDTQYF